A single sample gave rise to the 16 T cell receptor beta chains below, sequenced in a study of blood T cells in healthy people across ages. A J-beta primer mix and a sample-barcoded 5' primer were used in a second PCR of about 7 to 12 cycles. TCRdb analysed the 5' RACE reads with MiXCR anew, one entry per CDR3 protein. The sample comprises about 810,000 distinct CDR3 sequences, 35% to 40% of which are singletons, and 10% to 15% rests with the top ten. Sequencing used blood. The receptors derive from a man between 18 and 35 years old in good health.

This clonotype has just a few counts. The chain uses TRBV20-1 and TRBJ2-7, with 8 bases fitting TRBD1. The CDR3 is 12 amino acids. V trimming: 6 bases; J trimming: 6 bases; junction bases outside the gene matches: 7. Germline CDR1 and CDR2: DFQATT and SNEGSKA (reference sequence). DNA of the CDR3: TGCAGTGCCTCGACAGGGGTGGGCGAGCAGTACTTC. Encoded protein: CSASTGVGEQYF.

The V call is TRBV29-1, the J call TRBJ2-1; 9 bases agree with TRBD2. The germline V gene has CDR1 SQVTM and CDR2 ANQGSEA. Losses at the gene ends were 3 bases for V and 7 bases for J; bases not matched to a gene: 7. CDR3 size: 14 residues. The CDR3 region has the DNA TGCAGCGTTGATCCGGCGGGGGGGCCGAATGAGCAGTTCTTC. This sequence encodes CSVDPAGGPNEQFF.

Only a few counts were recorded for this clonotype. The V and J genes are TRBV6-5 and TRBJ1-5; D is unclear. V was shortened by 2 bases and J by 3 bases, with 11 bases between the two germline ends. Germline V CDR1 and CDR2: MNHEY, SVGAGI. The CDR3 is made up of 15 amino acids. The CDR3 protein is CASSYTLRANQPQHF. CDR3 in DNA: TGTGCCAGCAGTTACACTCTCCGGGCCAATCAGCCCCAGCATTTT.

The DNA for the CDR3 is TGCAGTGCTAGAGATCAGGGGACTTCGAAAGAGACCCAGTACTTC. Residues: CSARDQGTSKETQYF. The rearrangement joins TRBV20-1 to TRBJ2-5; perhaps D is TRBD1 or TRBD2 (6 bases each). The V gene's germline CDR1 is DFQATT and CDR2 SNEGSKA (reference sequence). The CDR3 is 15 amino acids. V gave up 0 bases and J gave up 3 bases, with 14 bases separating them.

The chain couples TRBV6-1 to TRBJ2-7; no clear D. Trimming removed 6 bases from V and 9 bases from J, with 9 bases in between. Germline V gene sequence: CDR1 MNHNS, CDR2 SASEGT. The CDR3 is made up of 10 amino acids. CDR3: CASRGWAQYF. CDR3 nucleotide sequence: TGTGCCAGCAGGGGTTGGGCGCAGTACTTC.

The genes are TRBV20-1 and TRBJ2-7; D unclear. Per the germline V gene, CDR1 is DFQATT and CDR2 is SNEGSKA (reference sequence). The CDR3 sequence is 15 residues long. The V and J ends lost 0 bases and 7 bases respectively, with 19 bases between them. DNA for the CDR3: TGCAGTGCTAGAGATTCAATCAGTGCGGTTAGGGAGCAGTACTTC. It codes for CSARDSISAVREQYF.

There are a few counts of this clonotype. V gene TRBV6-6 combines with J gene TRBJ2-5; TRBD2 aligns across 10 bases. In germline, CDR1 is MNHNY, CDR2 SVGAGI (reference sequence). The CDR3 runs 16 residues. V shed 0 bases and J 0 bases; nucleotides not matched to a gene: 1. The CDR3 DNA sequence: TGTGCCAGCAGTTACTCCAGCGGGGGGGACCAAGAGACCCAGTACTTC. Translation: CASSYSSGGDQETQYF.

The table lists this clonotype with a few counts. The V gene is TRBV6-1, the J gene TRBJ1-2; D gene unclear. Trimming removed 3 bases from V and 2 bases from J, with 4 bases in between. The CDR3 length is 12 residues. The germline V gene has CDR1 MNHNS and CDR2 SASEGT. The CDR3 DNA is TGTGCCAGCAGTGACCAAAACTATGGCTACACCTTC. This encodes CASSDQNYGYTF.

This chain joins TRBV27 and TRBJ1-2, with a possible D match to TRBD1 (6 bases). The germline gives CDR1 MNHEY, CDR2 SMNVEV (reference sequence). This CDR3 has 15 amino acids. Trimming cost V 6 bases and J 3 bases, with 17 bases left between them. The CDR3 loop reads CASSSRVGGDYGYTF. The CDR3, as DNA: TGTGCCAGCAGCAGCAGAGTGGGGGGCGACTATGGCTACACCTTC.

This rearrangement joins TRBV15 to TRBJ1-2; D possibly corresponds to TRBD1 (5 bases). The CDR3 sequence is 16 residues long. Trimming cost V 1 base and J 3 bases, with 15 bases left between them. Germline V gives CDR1 LNHNV, CDR2 YYDKDF (reference sequence). DNA of the CDR3: TGTGCCACCAGCAGAGGAGGGGCAGGTCGAGACTATGGCTACACCTTC. This sequence encodes CATSRGGAGRDYGYTF. Filled out from reference TRBV15 and TRBJ1-2, the complete variable domain reads DAMVIQNPRYQVTQFGKPVTLSCSQTLNHNVMYWYQQKSSQAPKLLFHYYDKDFNNEADTPDNFQSRRPNTSFCFLDIRSPGLGDTAMYLCATSRGGAGRDYGYTFGSGTRLTVV.

The V and J genes are TRBV12-3 or TRBV12-4 and TRBJ2-1, with 13 nucleotides matching TRBD2. This CDR3 comprises 18 residues. The J segment lost 0 bases and the V segment lost 6 bases, leaving 8 bases of the junction unmatched. The DNA for the CDR3 is TGTGCCAGCAGGACTAGCGGGGGGTCCGCTAGCTCCTACAATGAGCAGTTCTTC. Protein sequence: CASRTSGGSASSYNEQFF.

V is TRBV29-1 and J is TRBJ2-7; 9 bases map to TRBD1. V lost 6 bases to trimming and J lost 4 bases; unmatched junction nucleotides: 10. CDR1 and CDR2 from the germline V gene are SQVTM and ANQGSEA. The CDR3 consists of 14 residues. The CDR3 bases are TGCAGCGTATTAATCGGGACAGGGAAGTACGAGCAGTACTTC. This gives the protein CSVLIGTGKYEQYF.

The V call is TRBV7-6, the J call TRBJ2-2; D gene ambiguous. This CDR3 spans 14 amino acids. The V gene lost 1 base and the J gene lost 4 bases, with 7 bases spanning the gap. From germline, CDR1 is SGHVS and CDR2 FNYEAQ. CDR3 amino acids: CASSLESVTGELFF. CDR3 DNA sequence: TGTGCCAGCAGCTTAGAGTCAGTCACCGGGGAGCTGTTTTTT.

With respect to this clonotype: This may be a read error: a much more frequent sequence differs by one nucleotide. CDR3 region: CASSGLAGNEQYF. Here the CDR3 DNA reads TGCGCCAGCAGCGGCCTAGCGGGGAATGAGCAGTACTTC. The V call is TRBV4-3, the J call TRBJ2-1, with TRBD2 identical over 9 bases. The last part of the DNA fits TRBJ2-7 better; the J call may be wrong. This CDR3 is 13 amino acids long. Per germline, CDR1 LGHNA and CDR2 YSLEER.

V is TRBV5-1 and J is TRBJ2-5, with D maybe TRBD1 (5 bases). V lost 1 base and J 2 bases, leaving 9 bases between the germline ends. The V gene's germline CDR1 is SGHRS and CDR2 YFSETQ. CDR3 length: 14 amino acids. CDR3 amino acids: CASSLIQGQETQYF. The CDR3 DNA is TGCGCCAGCAGCTTGATCCAGGGTCAAGAGACCCAGTACTTC.

The V call is TRBV5-1, the J call TRBJ2-1, with 10 bases aligning to TRBD1. The J call is doubtful: the DNA matches TRBJ2-7 better. CDR1 is SGHRS, CDR2 YFSETQ, per germline. This CDR3 spans 15 amino acids. In nucleotides, the CDR3 is TGCGCCAGCAGCTACACCGGGACAGGGGCCAATGAGCAGTACTTC. The encoded protein is CASSYTGTGANEQYF.